The 26 T cell receptor beta chains in this list originate from one sample, sequenced in a study of shared clonotypes between healthy human individuals. Some clones are missing from TCRdb's copy, which holds only in-frame ones; the method was immunoSEQ multiplex PCR. Altogether about 560,000 clones are present, 70% to 80% being singletons, with the ten largest covering 9.5% to 15%. What was sequenced was PBMCs. These receptor sequences come from a woman aged 35 to 49 in good health. Some clones in this sample may be carry-over from other donors' samples.

The rearrangement uses TRBV6-6 and TRBJ2-1; TRBD2 might be the D (6 bases). This CDR3 comprises 12 residues. From germline, CDR1 is MNHNY and CDR2 SVGAGI (reference sequence). V lost 8 bases and J 4 bases, leaving 9 bases between the germline ends. The CDR3: CASAGLYNEQFF. The CDR3 DNA follows: TGTGCCAGCGCGGGACTTTACAATGAGCAGTTCTTC.

The V call is TRBV7-2, the J call TRBJ2-5, with D possibly matching TRBD2 (6 bases). Germline CDR1 and CDR2: SGHTA and FQGNSA. V lost 0 bases and J 0 bases, leaving 23 bases between the germline ends. CDR3 length equals 20 residues. The CDR3 bases are TGTGCCAGCAGCTTAGCGGCGGGACCCCCTCTAGCCGGAGACCAAGAGACCCAGTACTTC. Amino acids: CASSLAAGPPLAGDQETQYF. The whole variable domain, filled in from reference TRBV7-2 and TRBJ2-5, reads GAGVSQSPSNKVTEKGKDVELRCDPISGHTALYWYRQSLGQGLEFLIYFQGNSAPDKSGLPSDRFSAERTGGSVSTLTIQRTQQEDSAVYLCASSLAAGPPLAGDQETQYFGPGTRLLVL.

This clone was detected a few times. The rearrangement links TRBV5-1 to TRBJ1-1; D is ambiguous. The V end was cut by 2 bases, the J end by 0 bases, with 8 bases between. Germline CDR1 reads SGHRS; CDR2 reads YFSETQ. The CDR3 is 14 amino acids. CDR3 region: CASSLLSVNTEAFF. The CDR3 bases are TGCGCCAGCAGCTTACTTTCGGTGAACACTGAAGCTTTCTTT.

The rearrangement joins TRBV21-1 to TRBJ2-1; no DNA check was done on the table's D call, TRBD2. TRBV21-1 is tagged as a pseudogene. This CDR3 region has 16 residues. The CDR3 DNA reads as TGTGCCAGCAGCAAGCTCCTTCGACTAGCCTCAGATGAGCAGTTCTTC. This encodes CASSKLLRLASDEQFF.

Turning to this clone: It differs at one base from a far larger clone, so likely a read error. This chain uses TRBV4-3 with TRBJ2-5; D may be TRBD1 (6 bases). Trimming shortened V by 0 bases and J by 5 bases, and 16 bases separated the two germline ends. CDR1 and CDR2 (germline): LGHNA, YSLEER. There are 16 residues in the CDR3. The CDR3 spells CASSQEAVTGGETQYF. CDR3 DNA sequence: TGCGCCAGCAGCCAAGAAGCCGTGACAGGCGGTGAGACCCAGTACTTC.

The chain combines TRBV7-9 with TRBJ1-1; TRBD1 matches 7 bases. V lost 0 bases to trimming and J lost 12 bases; unmatched junction nucleotides: 13. The CDR3 runs 15 residues. CDR1 is SEHNR, CDR2 FQNEAQ, per germline (reference sequence). CDR3 sequence (DNA): TGTGCCAGCAGCTTAGCGCTGGAGGACAGGCGCGGGTCTTTCTTT. Translation: CASSLALEDRRGSFF.

V gene TRBV15 combines with J gene TRBJ2-7; TRBD2 matches at 11 bases. Trimming cost V 1 base and J 5 bases; bases outside gene matches: 13. This CDR3 region has 18 residues. The germline V gene has CDR1 LNHNV and CDR2 YYDKDF (reference sequence). The CDR3 nucleotides are TGTGCCACCAGCAGAGGCATAGGAACTAGCGGGAGTATCGACGAGCAGTACTTC. Its protein product is CATSRGIGTSGSIDEQYF.

This clone appeared a single time. The V call is TRBV2, the J call TRBJ1-2; D is undetermined. Germline CDR1 reads SNHLY; CDR2 reads FYNNEI. Trimming cost V 8 bases and J 5 bases, with 12 bases left between them. The CDR3 is 12 residues long. The CDR3 region has the DNA TGTGCCAGCCTGAAAGGACGGTATGGCTACACCTTC. Protein product: CASLKGRYGYTF.

About this clone itself: One base away lies a much larger clone, so this may be a sequencing read error. The rearrangement uses TRBV28 and TRBJ2-7; the D gene is possibly TRBD2 (5 bases). Germline values: CDR1 MDHEN, CDR2 SYDVKM. This CDR3 comprises 13 residues. CDR3 in amino acids: CASGIGVAYEQCF. CDR3 coding DNA: TGTGCCAGCGGGATCGGGGTGGCCTACGAGCAGTGCTTC.

The CDR3 DNA reads as TGTGCCAGCAGCTTCGGGGGGCGGACAGATACGCAGTATTTT. This encodes CASSFGGRTDTQYF. The genes are TRBV5-8 and TRBJ2-3; D is possibly TRBD2 (7 bases). Trimming took off 2 bases at V and 3 bases at J, with 10 bases between the two ends. Germline lookup yields CDR1 SGHTS and CDR2 YDEGEE. The CDR3 has 14 amino acids.

The chain carries TRBV2 and TRBJ1-1, with a possible D match to TRBD1 (5 bases). Germline values: CDR1 SNHLY, CDR2 FYNNEI. CDR3 length equals 12 residues. V shed 7 bases and J shed 2 bases, with 8 bases lying between them. CDR3 protein: CASTRVNTEAFF. As DNA, the CDR3 is TGTGCCAGCACCAGGGTCAACACTGAAGCTTTCTTT.

This clone was found many times. The rearrangement uses TRBV19 and TRBJ1-5; D is ambiguous. Germline loops: CDR1 LNHDA, CDR2 SQIVND (reference sequence). The CDR3 consists of 15 residues. V gave up 3 bases and J gave up 4 bases, with 13 bases separating them. The CDR3 DNA reads as TGTGCCAGTAGTATTTCTACAGTACAAAATCAGCCCCAGCATTTT. This sequence encodes CASSISTVQNQPQHF.

The chain carries TRBV5-1 and TRBJ1-1; D may be TRBD1 (5 bases). Germline CDR1 reads SGHRS; CDR2 reads YFSETQ. The CDR3 runs 14 residues. Trimming cost V 3 bases and J 1 base, with 10 bases left between them. The CDR3 nucleotides are TGCGCCAGCAGCTCGGACACCTCGAACACTGAAGCTTTCTTT. Translating it yields CASSSDTSNTEAFF.

The genes are TRBV2 and TRBJ2-3; TRBD2 agrees at 10 bases. Germline V gene data show CDR1 as SNHLY and CDR2 as FYNNEI. Trimming cost V 6 bases and J 2 bases; bases outside gene matches: 11. This CDR3 region has 17 residues. The CDR3 nucleotides are TGTGCCAGCAGCGATCTGTTACTAGCGGGAAACACAGATACGCAGTATTTT. It translates to CASSDLLLAGNTDTQYF. Looking up the rest from reference TRBV2 and TRBJ2-3 gives the full variable domain: EPEVTQTPSHQVTQMGQEVILRCVPISNHLYFYWYRQILGQKVEFLVSFYNNEISEKSEIFDDQFSVERPDGSNFTLKIRSTKLEDSAMYFCASSDLLLAGNTDTQYFGPGTRLTVL.

This chain links TRBV7-9 with TRBJ2-2, with TRBD1 matching 10 bases. This CDR3 region has 16 residues. Germline CDR1 is SEHNR and CDR2 is FQNEAQ (reference sequence). Trimming cost V 1 base and J 6 bases; bases outside gene matches: 5. The CDR3 nucleotides are TGTGCCAGCAGCTTAGTCGGGACAGGGGTGTCCGGGGAGCTGTTTTTT. Its protein is CASSLVGTGVSGELFF.

Notes on this clone: A read error may be the cause here, since a much bigger clone is one base away. The chain uses TRBV13 and TRBJ2-5; TRBD2 might be the D (5 bases). The J call may not be correct, given that the DNA end is closer to TRBJ2-7. The CDR3 runs to 14 residues. Germline V gene data show CDR1 as PRHDT and CDR2 as FYEKMQ (reference sequence). The CDR3 spells CASGETSSGDEQYF. DNA for the CDR3: TGTGCCAGCGGCGAGACTTCGAGCGGCGACGAGCAGTACTTC.

The V and J genes are TRBV7-3 and TRBJ2-7, with D perhaps TRBD1 (6 bases). CDR3 length equals 13 residues. Germline V gives CDR1 SGHTA, CDR2 FQGTGA. V was shortened by 6 bases and J by 1 base, with 10 bases between the two germline ends. Here the CDR3 reads CASRLGQSYEQYF. The CDR3 region has the DNA TGTGCCAGCAGACTCGGACAGTCCTACGAGCAGTACTTC.

The V call is TRBV5-4, the J call TRBJ1-2; maybe TRBD1 (6 bases). The CDR3 is 15 amino acids. The V gene's germline CDR1 is SGHNT and CDR2 YYREEE (reference sequence). Trimming cost V 2 bases and J 0 bases, with 11 bases left between them. The CDR3 here is CASSFMTGANYGYTF. For the CDR3, the DNA is TGTGCCAGCAGCTTCATGACAGGCGCTAACTATGGCTACACCTTC.

With respect to this clone: A far larger clone lies a single base away; this is likely a read error. The chain couples TRBV7-3 to TRBJ1-1; no clear D. V was trimmed by 1 base and J by 1 base, leaving 4 bases between them. CDR1 is SGHTA, CDR2 FQGTGA, per germline. This CDR3 contains 13 residues. DNA for the CDR3: TGTGCCAGCAGCTTAATGGGGAACACTGAAGCTTTCTTT. This gives the protein CASSLMGNTEAFF.

The J gene is TRBJ2-2, the V gene TRBV18, with 7 bases that match TRBD2. The CDR3 spans 16 residues. The germline V gene encodes CDR1 KGHSH and CDR2 LQKENI. Unmatched junction bases numbered 6, after V lost 4 bases and J lost 1 base. CDR3 protein: CASSLQRTRNTGELFF. The CDR3 DNA reads TGTGCCAGCTCACTCCAGCGGACTAGGAACACCGGGGAGCTGTTTTTT.

The chain carries TRBV27 and TRBJ1-2, with TRBD1 as a possible D gene (6 bases). Trimming left V 2 bases short and J 5 bases short, with 18 bases between. CDR3 size: 16 residues. Germline V gives CDR1 MNHEY, CDR2 SMNVEV (reference sequence). The DNA of the CDR3 is TGTGCCAGCAGTTTAACTCGGTCGGGGGGCCGGTATGGCTACACCTTC. This codes for CASSLTRSGGRYGYTF.

The J gene is TRBJ2-3, the V gene TRBV27; 9 bases match TRBD2. The CDR3 consists of 16 residues. J was trimmed by 3 bases and V by 5 bases; bases with no gene match: 9. Germline CDR1 reads MNHEY; CDR2 reads SMNVEV (reference sequence). For the CDR3, the DNA is TGTGCCAGCAGTCCGGGCGCGGGAGGGGTTACAGATACGCAGTATTTT. Translated: CASSPGAGGVTDTQYF.

V gene TRBV2 combines with J gene TRBJ2-3, with D unclear. In germline, CDR1 is SNHLY, CDR2 FYNNEI. The V gene lost 3 bases and the J gene lost 4 bases, with 8 bases spanning the gap. The CDR3 sequence is 13 residues long. CDR3 DNA sequence: TGTGCCAGCAGTGAGCTAAGCCCAGATACGCAGTATTTT. Amino acids: CASSELSPDTQYF.

The CDR3 DNA follows: TGTGCCAGCAGTTTGGGGACTACTCGCACCGGGGAGCTGTTTTTT. This gives the protein CASSLGTTRTGELFF. The chain uses TRBV27 and TRBJ2-2; 7 bases line up with TRBD2. The CDR3 is 15 amino acids. Unmatched junction bases numbered 5, after V lost 3 bases and J lost 4 bases. Germline CDR1 MNHEY, CDR2 SMNVEV (reference sequence).

The rearrangement uses TRBV30 and TRBJ2-3; 9 bases align to TRBD2. Germline CDR1 reads GTSNPN; CDR2 reads SVGIG (reference sequence). This CDR3 is built from 14 residues. V dropped 2 bases and J dropped 5; count of bases not matched to a gene: 5. CDR3 nucleotides: TGTGCCTGGAGTTTAGCGGGAGCCGTAGATACGCAGTATTTT. It encodes CAWSLAGAVDTQYF.

The J gene is TRBJ2-7, the V gene TRBV11-2; 11 bases agree with TRBD1. CDR1 is SGHAT, CDR2 FQNNGV, per germline. CDR3 size: 15 residues. V shed 5 bases and J 6 bases; nucleotides not matched to a gene: 9. CDR3 region: CASSPLRGTGGEQYF. The CDR3 DNA reads as TGTGCCAGCAGCCCCCTCCGTGGGACAGGGGGCGAGCAGTACTTC.